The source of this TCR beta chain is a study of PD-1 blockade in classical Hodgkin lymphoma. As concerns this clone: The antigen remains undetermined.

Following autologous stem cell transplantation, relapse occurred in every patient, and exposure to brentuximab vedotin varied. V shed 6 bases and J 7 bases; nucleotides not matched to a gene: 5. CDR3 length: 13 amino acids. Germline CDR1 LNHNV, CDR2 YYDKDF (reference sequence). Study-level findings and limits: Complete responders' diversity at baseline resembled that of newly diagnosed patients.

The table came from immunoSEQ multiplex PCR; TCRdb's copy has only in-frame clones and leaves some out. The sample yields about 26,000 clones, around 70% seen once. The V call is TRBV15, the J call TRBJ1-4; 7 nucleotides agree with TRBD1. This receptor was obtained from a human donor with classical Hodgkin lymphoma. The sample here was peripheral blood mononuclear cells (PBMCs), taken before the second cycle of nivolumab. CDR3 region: CATRPTGAEKLFF. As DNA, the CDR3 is TGTGCCACCAGACCCACAGGGGCTGAAAAACTGTTTTTT.